This T cell receptor beta chain stems from a study of regulatory T cells in long-lasting Graves disease. Time point noted: newly diagnosed GD, antithyroid drugs for less than 3 months. The TCR library used RNA extracted from PBMCs. Relying on iRepertoire HTBI primers and Arm-PCR of CDR3 regions, the team built TCR beta libraries. TCRdb reprocessed the multiplex PCR reads via MiXCR and lists one record per CDR3 protein. The sample includes hundreds of thousands of distinct CDR3 sequences, about 15% of them seen just once. This clonotype was detected a few times. CDR3 length: 16 amino acids. Trimming left V 5 bases short and J 4 bases short, with 20 bases between. The V gene's germline CDR1 is SEHNR and CDR2 FQNEAQ (reference sequence). This sample was also put to use in a study of T cells in Graves' hyperthyroidism and ophthalmopathy.

The sequence came from a middle-aged woman with Graves disease. This chain connects TRBV7-9 to TRBJ1-2; D unclear. The starting material was peripheral blood mononuclear cells (PBMCs), obtained at new diagnosis, from a patient treated with antithyroid drugs. This CDR3 reads CASSTQAGLGSYGYTF. In nucleotides, the CDR3 is TGTGCCAGCAGCACCCAAGCTGGGCTGGGTAGCTATGGCTACACCTTC. The full variable domain, with the rest looked up from reference TRBV7-9 and TRBJ1-2, is DTGVSQNPRHKITKRGQNVTFRCDPISEHNRLYWYRQTLGQGPEFLTYFQNEAQLEKSRLLSDRFSAERPKGSFSTLEIQRTEQGDSAMYLCASSTQAGLGSYGYTFGSGTRLTVV.